This is a list of T cell receptor beta chains from one sample in a study of blood T cell repertoires in COVID-19. The method was immunoSEQ multiplex PCR; TCRdb's version includes in-frame clones alone and lacks a portion of them. The repertoire holds about 110,000 clones, with over 70% as singletons. Sequencing was done on a sample of peripheral blood. The receptors derive from a woman aged 45-59 years with acute or convalescent COVID-19. Each CDR3 is given with its conserved first and last residue. A D gene is named only where the DNA matches it firmly. Expanded clones are given a class, and other clones once, few, many or no size at all.

clone size: .; J gene: TRBJ1-1; V gene: TRBV5-1; D gene: .; CDR3 protein: CASSLVAGSAEAFF; CDR3 DNA: TGCGCCAGCAGCTTGGTTGCAGGAAGTGCTGAAGCTTTCTTT
clone size: .; J gene: TRBJ2-1; V gene: TRBV2; D gene: TRBD2; CDR3 protein: CASSAAAGGYNEQFF; CDR3 DNA: TGTGCCAGCAGTGCAGCAGCGGGGGGTTACAATGAGCAGTTCTTC
clone size: .; J gene: TRBJ1-2; V gene: TRBV10-3; D gene: TRBD1; CDR3 protein: CAIAEQGASGYGYTF; CDR3 DNA: TGTGCCATCGCGGAACAGGGGGCGTCGGGCTATGGCTACACCTTC
clone size: .; J gene: TRBJ1-2; V gene: TRBV28; D gene: .; CDR3 protein: CASRKTETEYYGYTF; CDR3 DNA: TGTGCCAGCAGAAAAACAGAAACCGAATACTATGGCTACACCTTC
clone size: medium-sized; J gene: TRBJ1-1; V gene: TRBV5-1; D gene: .; CDR3 protein: CASSDLTVQNTEAFF; CDR3 DNA: TGCGCCAGCAGCGACCTGACAGTTCAGAACACTGAAGCTTTCTTT
clone size: .; J gene: TRBJ1-4; V gene: TRBV2; D gene: TRBD1; CDR3 protein: CASRQGANEKLFF; CDR3 DNA: TGTGCCAGCAGACAGGGGGCGAATGAAAAACTGTTTTTT
clone size: .; J gene: TRBJ2-2; V gene: TRBV10-1; D gene: .; CDR3 protein: CASGIGQGNTGELFF; CDR3 DNA: TGCGCCAGCGGAATAGGGCAGGGCAACACCGGGGAGCTGTTTTTT
clone size: once; J gene: TRBJ2-1; V gene: TRBV19; D gene: .; CDR3 protein: CASSETGYSYNEQFF; CDR3 DNA: TGTGCCAGTAGTGAAACAGGTTACTCCTACAATGAGCAGTTCTTC
clone size: .; J gene: TRBJ1-1; V gene: TRBV5-5; D gene: .; CDR3 protein: CASSLTGPNTEAFF; CDR3 DNA: TGTGCCAGCAGCTTGACAGGACCGAACACTGAAGCTTTCTTT
clone size: .; J gene: TRBJ1-1; V gene: TRBV6-2/TRBV6-3; D gene: .; CDR3 protein: CASSYGPLFEAFF; CDR3 DNA: TGTGCCAGCAGTTACGGTCCCCTATTTGAAGCTTTCTTT
clone size: .; J gene: TRBJ1-1; V gene: TRBV2; D gene: .; CDR3 protein: CASSEGQATTEAFF; CDR3 DNA: TGTGCCAGCAGTGAAGGGCAGGCGACCACTGAAGCTTTCTTT
clone size: .; J gene: TRBJ2-7; V gene: TRBV2; D gene: .; CDR3 protein: CASSLLDYEQYF; CDR3 DNA: TGTGCCAGCAGTTTGCTAGACTACGAGCAGTACTTC
clone size: .; J gene: TRBJ2-7; V gene: TRBV5-1; D gene: .; CDR3 protein: CASSLEGLLGAQYF; CDR3 DNA: TGCGCCAGCAGCTTGGAGGGGCTCCTAGGAGCGCAGTACTTC
clone size: .; J gene: TRBJ1-2; V gene: TRBV7-2; D gene: .; CDR3 protein: CASSLSGGRGAFNGYTF; CDR3 DNA: TGTGCCAGCAGCTTATCGGGCGGGCGGGGCGCGTTCAATGGCTACACCTTC
clone size: .; J gene: TRBJ2-3; V gene: TRBV5-4; D gene: .; CDR3 protein: CASSSRGSTDTQYF; CDR3 DNA: TGTGCCAGCAGCTCGAGAGGGAGCACAGATACGCAGTATTTT
clone size: .; J gene: TRBJ2-1; V gene: TRBV11-1; D gene: TRBD2; CDR3 protein: CASSPGLAVPGGQFF; CDR3 DNA: TGTGCCAGCAGCCCCGGACTAGCGGTGCCAGGGGGGCAGTTCTTC
clone size: few; J gene: TRBJ2-2; V gene: TRBV21-1; D gene: .; CDR3 protein: CASSKERTGLTGELFF; CDR3 DNA: TGTGCCAGCAGCAAGGAAAGGACAGGGCTGACCGGGGAGCTGTTTTTT
clone size: .; J gene: TRBJ2-7; V gene: TRBV28; D gene: .; CDR3 protein: CASSPPAGEQYF; CDR3 DNA: TGTGCCAGCAGTCCCCCCGCGGGCGAGCAGTACTTC
clone size: .; J gene: TRBJ1-5; V gene: TRBV5-1; D gene: TRBD1; CDR3 protein: CASSQLPGQDSNQPQHF; CDR3 DNA: TGCGCCAGCAGCCAACTTCCGGGACAGGATAGCAATCAGCCCCAGCATTTT
clone size: .; J gene: TRBJ1-5; V gene: TRBV18; D gene: TRBD1; CDR3 protein: CASSTRGQGSNQPQHF; CDR3 DNA: TGTGCCAGCTCAACCAGGGGACAGGGGAGCAATCAGCCCCAGCATTTT
clone size: few; J gene: TRBJ1-5; V gene: TRBV12-3/TRBV12-4; D gene: .; CDR3 protein: CASSFGDQPQHF; CDR3 DNA: TGTGCCAGCAGTTTCGGAGATCAGCCCCAGCATTTT
clone size: .; J gene: TRBJ2-1; V gene: TRBV7-3; D gene: TRBD2; CDR3 protein: CASSLAGGVYNEQFF; CDR3 DNA: TGTGCCAGCAGCTTAGCCGGGGGGGTCTACAATGAGCAGTTCTTC
clone size: .; J gene: TRBJ1-5; V gene: TRBV19; D gene: .; CDR3 protein: CASSKIVAGYQPQHF; CDR3 DNA: TGTGCCAGTAGTAAGATAGTAGCGGGGTATCAGCCCCAGCATTTT
clone size: .; J gene: TRBJ1-1; V gene: TRBV15; D gene: .; CDR3 protein: CATSRDLGSTEAFF; CDR3 DNA: TGTGCCACCAGCAGAGATCTGGGCAGCACTGAAGCTTTCTTT
clone size: once; J gene: TRBJ1-1; V gene: TRBV14; D gene: .; CDR3 protein: CASSLREEAFF; CDR3 DNA: TGTGCCAGCAGCCTTAGAGAGGAAGCTTTCTTT
clone size: .; J gene: TRBJ1-1; V gene: TRBV5-1; D gene: .; CDR3 protein: CASSTLAGLNTEAFF; CDR3 DNA: TGCGCCAGCAGCACCCTAGCAGGTCTGAACACTGAAGCTTTCTTT
clone size: .; J gene: TRBJ1-3; V gene: TRBV10-3; D gene: .; CDR3 protein: CAISDSSSGNTIYF; CDR3 DNA: TGTGCCATCAGTGACTCCTCCTCTGGAAACACCATATATTTT
clone size: .; J gene: TRBJ2-3; V gene: TRBV5-8; D gene: .; CDR3 protein: CASSVLLVTDTQYF; CDR3 DNA: TGTGCCAGCAGCGTTCTACTAGTCACAGATACGCAGTATTTT
clone size: .; J gene: TRBJ2-2; V gene: TRBV11-3; D gene: .; CDR3 protein: CASSLTGELFF; CDR3 DNA: TGTGCCAGCAGCCTCACCGGGGAGCTGTTTTTT
clone size: .; J gene: TRBJ1-2; V gene: TRBV21-1; D gene: .; CDR3 protein: CASSGRQKSEGGYTF; CDR3 DNA: TGTGCCAGCAGCGGAAGACAGAAGTCTGAAGGTGGCTACACCTTC
clone size: .; J gene: TRBJ1-1; V gene: TRBV5-1; D gene: TRBD1; CDR3 protein: CASSLVATGQGARAFF; CDR3 DNA: TGCGCCAGCAGCTTGGTAGCCACCGGACAGGGGGCTCGAGCTTTCTTT
clone size: .; J gene: TRBJ2-2; V gene: TRBV18; D gene: TRBD2; CDR3 protein: CASSPPSGGTGELFF; CDR3 DNA: TGTGCCAGCTCCCCACCTAGCGGAGGGACCGGGGAGCTGTTTTTT
clone size: .; J gene: TRBJ2-6; V gene: TRBV19; D gene: .; CDR3 protein: CASSREGSSGANVLTF; CDR3 DNA: TGTGCCAGTAGTCGTGAGGGTAGCTCTGGGGCCAACGTCCTGACTTTC
clone size: .; J gene: TRBJ1-1; V gene: TRBV20-1; D gene: .; CDR3 protein: CSALGRPEAFF; CDR3 DNA: TGCAGTGCTCTGGGCAGGCCTGAAGCTTTCTTT
clone size: once; J gene: TRBJ1-1; V gene: TRBV2; D gene: TRBD1; CDR3 protein: CASSEGQGGEAFF; CDR3 DNA: TGTGCCAGCAGTGAAGGCCAGGGGGGTGAAGCTTTCTTT
clone size: few; J gene: TRBJ2-2; V gene: TRBV19; D gene: TRBD1; CDR3 protein: CASKKQGAGTGELFF; CDR3 DNA: TGTGCCAGTAAAAAACAGGGGGCGGGCACCGGGGAGCTGTTTTTT
clone size: .; J gene: TRBJ1-5; V gene: TRBV6-4; D gene: TRBD1; CDR3 protein: CASVPPSNDRANQPQHF; CDR3 DNA: TGTGCCAGCGTGCCCCCCTCCAATGACAGGGCCAATCAGCCCCAGCATTTT
clone size: .; J gene: TRBJ1-1; V gene: TRBV25-1; D gene: .; CDR3 protein: CASSGGGGVGREAFF; CDR3 DNA: TGTGCCAGCAGTGGGGGCGGTGGGGTGGGTCGTGAAGCTTTCTTT
clone size: .; J gene: TRBJ2-5; V gene: TRBV9; D gene: TRBD1; CDR3 protein: CASSVQRTGEETQYF; CDR3 DNA: TGTGCCAGCAGCGTACAGAGGACAGGGGAAGAGACCCAGTACTTC
clone size: few; J gene: TRBJ1-2; V gene: TRBV7-9; D gene: TRBD1; CDR3 protein: CASSRQGDGYTF; CDR3 DNA: TGTGCCAGCAGCCGACAGGGAGATGGCTACACCTTC
clone size: .; J gene: TRBJ1-2; V gene: TRBV16; D gene: TRBD1; CDR3 protein: CASSQSGQGDGYTF; CDR3 DNA: TGTGCCAGCAGCCAATCTGGACAGGGCGATGGCTACACCTTC
clone size: .; J gene: TRBJ1-2; V gene: TRBV27; D gene: .; CDR3 protein: CASSLGRNGWGGYTF; CDR3 DNA: TGTGCCAGCTCACTAGGGAGGAACGGATGGGGCGGCTACACCTTC
clone size: .; J gene: TRBJ1-1; V gene: TRBV5-1; D gene: TRBD1; CDR3 protein: CASRRSTGDTEAFF; CDR3 DNA: TGCGCCAGCAGACGTTCGACAGGGGACACTGAAGCTTTCTTT
clone size: .; J gene: TRBJ1-4; V gene: TRBV2; D gene: TRBD1; CDR3 protein: CASFGTGVEEKLFF; CDR3 DNA: TGTGCCAGTTTTGGGACAGGGGTGGAAGAAAAACTGTTTTTT
clone size: .; J gene: TRBJ1-1; V gene: TRBV18; D gene: TRBD1; CDR3 protein: CASSLDRGLTEAFF; CDR3 DNA: TGTGCCAGCTCTCTGGACAGGGGGCTTACTGAAGCTTTCTTT
clone size: .; J gene: TRBJ1-5; V gene: TRBV7-9; D gene: .; CDR3 protein: CASSKGTNNQPQHF; CDR3 DNA: TGTGCCAGCAGCAAGGGGACAAACAATCAGCCCCAGCATTTT
clone size: .; J gene: TRBJ2-5; V gene: TRBV6-5; D gene: TRBD1; CDR3 protein: CASRVTGADQETQYF; CDR3 DNA: TGTGCCAGCAGAGTGACAGGGGCCGACCAAGAGACCCAGTACTTC
clone size: .; J gene: TRBJ1-5; V gene: TRBV6-5; D gene: .; CDR3 protein: CASISSNQPQHF; CDR3 DNA: TGTGCCAGCATTAGTAGCAATCAGCCCCAGCATTTT
clone size: .; J gene: TRBJ1-4; V gene: TRBV27; D gene: .; CDR3 protein: CASSWSFGEKLFF; CDR3 DNA: TGTGCCAGCAGTTGGAGCTTTGGGGAAAAACTGTTTTTT
clone size: .; J gene: TRBJ2-3; V gene: TRBV3-1/TRBV3-2; D gene: .; CDR3 protein: CASSQDRTNTQYF; CDR3 DNA: TGTGCCAGCAGCCAAGATAGGACAAATACGCAGTATTTT
clone size: once; J gene: TRBJ1-2; V gene: TRBV10-3; D gene: TRBD1; CDR3 protein: CAISDPLGAGGKDGYTF; CDR3 DNA: TGTGCCATCAGTGACCCCCTTGGGGCAGGGGGCAAGGATGGCTACACCTTC
clone size: .; J gene: TRBJ1-2; V gene: TRBV3-1/TRBV3-2; D gene: .; CDR3 protein: CASSQAYRVGGNYGYTF; CDR3 DNA: TGTGCCAGCAGCCAAGCCTATCGGGTTGGTGGAAACTATGGCTACACCTTC
clone size: .; J gene: TRBJ1-5; V gene: TRBV7-8; D gene: TRBD1; CDR3 protein: CASSLTQGGGQPQHF; CDR3 DNA: TGTGCCAGCAGCTTAACGCAGGGGGGAGGTCAGCCCCAGCATTTT
clone size: .; J gene: TRBJ1-3; V gene: TRBV7-8; D gene: .; CDR3 protein: CASSLTHGSGNTIYF; CDR3 DNA: TGTGCCAGCAGCTTAACGCACGGCTCTGGAAACACCATATATTTT
clone size: .; J gene: TRBJ1-1; V gene: TRBV10-2; D gene: TRBD1; CDR3 protein: CASSRQGTPVNTEAFF; CDR3 DNA: TGCGCCAGCAGTAGACAGGGGACCCCCGTGAACACTGAAGCTTTCTTT